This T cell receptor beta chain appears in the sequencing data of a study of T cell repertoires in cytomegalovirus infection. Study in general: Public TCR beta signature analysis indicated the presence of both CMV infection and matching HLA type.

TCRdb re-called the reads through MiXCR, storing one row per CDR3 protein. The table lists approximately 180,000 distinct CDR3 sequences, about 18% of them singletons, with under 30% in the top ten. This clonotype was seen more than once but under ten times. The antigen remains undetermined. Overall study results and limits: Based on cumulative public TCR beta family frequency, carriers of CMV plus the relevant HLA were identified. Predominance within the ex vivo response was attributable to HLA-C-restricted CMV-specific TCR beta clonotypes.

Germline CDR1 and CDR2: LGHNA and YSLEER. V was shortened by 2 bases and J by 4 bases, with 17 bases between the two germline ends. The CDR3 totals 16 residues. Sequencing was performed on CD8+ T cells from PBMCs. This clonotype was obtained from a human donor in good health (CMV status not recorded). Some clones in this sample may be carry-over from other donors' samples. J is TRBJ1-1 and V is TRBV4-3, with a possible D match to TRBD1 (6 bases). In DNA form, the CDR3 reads TGCGCCAGCAGCCAACATGTCCGGGGGGCGGGCACTGAAGCTTTCTTT. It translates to CASSQHVRGAGTEAFF.